One and the same sample provided the 29 T cell receptor beta chains below, sequenced in a study of spatial heterogeneity in lung cancer. Findings and caveats of the study: In tumors, expanded intratumoral alpha and beta TCR counts tracked mutation counts.

These receptors' antigens are unknown. TCRdb reanalysed the 5' RACE reads using MiXCR and keeps one entry per CDR3 protein. The profile shows about 20,000 distinct CDR3 sequences, roughly 15% of them singletons. Time point given: sample taken at primary tumor resection. Sequences were derived from lung tumor tissue, sampled at surgery. These receptor sequences come from a female donor with early-stage non-small cell lung cancer.

This chain uses TRBV29-1 with TRBJ2-1, with TRBD2 identical over 12 bases. This CDR3 comprises 13 residues. Germline CDR1 is SQVTM and CDR2 is ANQGSEA. The V segment lost 8 bases and the J segment 7 bases; nucleotides outside the gene matches: 6. The CDR3 is CSHLAGGQNEQFF. CDR3 nucleotide sequence: TGCAGCCACCTAGCGGGAGGGCAGAATGAGCAGTTCTTC.

This clonotype occurred many times. The J gene is TRBJ2-1, the V gene TRBV6-6; 12 bases are shared with TRBD1. Germline CDR1 is MNHNY and CDR2 is SVGAGI (reference sequence). The CDR3 runs to 15 residues. V shed 4 bases, J shed 8 bases, and the junction held 6 bases outside the gene matches. CDR3 nucleotide sequence: TGTGCCAGCAGTTTGGGGACAGGGGGCAAATATGAGCAGTTCTTC. Encoded protein: CASSLGTGGKYEQFF.

As for this clonotype: A read error may produce the germline difference seen at one junction end. The chain has TRBV4-2 and TRBJ2-6, with D unclear. This CDR3 comprises 19 residues. CDR1 and CDR2 from the germline V gene are LGHNA and YNFKEQ. CDR3 region: CASRQEGAALFSGANVLTF. As DNA, the CDR3 is TGTGCCAGCAGACAAGAAGGCGCTGCGCTTTTCTCTGGGGCCAACGTCCTGACTTTC.

The chain couples TRBV20-1 to TRBJ2-3; TRBD2 aligns across 10 bases. The V gene's germline CDR1 is DFQATT and CDR2 SNEGSKA (reference sequence). The V and J ends lost 6 bases and 4 bases, in that order; junction bases with no gene match: 13. The CDR3 is 16 amino acids. In nucleotides, the CDR3 is TGCAGTGCCCTGAGTATAGCGGGAGGCCACTCAGATACGCAGTATTTT. This sequence encodes CSALSIAGGHSDTQYF.

At least ten counts were recorded for this clonotype. The chain couples TRBV29-1 to TRBJ2-3, with 7 bases matching TRBD2. Per the germline V gene, CDR1 is SQVTM and CDR2 is ANQGSEA. The length of the CDR3 is 15 residues. Losses at the gene ends were 6 bases for V and 1 base for J; bases not matched to a gene: 10. In DNA, the CDR3 is TGCAGCGTCGTTAGCGGGCAAACCGGCACAGATACGCAGTATTTT. This gives the protein CSVVSGQTGTDTQYF.

The chain carries TRBV10-3 and TRBJ2-5, with a possible D match to TRBD1 (5 bases). Germline V gene lookup returns CDR1 ENHRY and CDR2 SYGVKD. V lost 4 bases and J lost 5, with 8 bases in between. The CDR3 contains 12 residues. DNA of the CDR3: TGTGCCATCAGTGGGGGCAGCGAGACCCAGTACTTC. Protein product: CAISGGSETQYF.

The gene calls are TRBV12-3 or TRBV12-4 and TRBJ2-7, with D possibly being TRBD2 (7 bases). The germline V and J ends were trimmed by 3 bases and 0 bases, with 9 bases remaining between them. This CDR3 contains 14 residues. DNA for the CDR3: TGTGCCAGCAGTTTCCGGGGGGCCTCCTACGAGCAGTACTTC. Translated: CASSFRGASYEQYF.

The chain carries TRBV6-5 and TRBJ2-7; 7 nucleotides agree with TRBD2. Germline CDR1 reads MNHEY; CDR2 reads SVGAGI. Trimming cost V 5 bases and J 3 bases; bases outside gene matches: 7. The length of the CDR3 is 14 residues. The CDR3 DNA reads as TGTGCCAGCAGTGTTGGGGGGGGGGGCTACGAGCAGTACTTC. As protein: CASSVGGGGYEQYF.

This clonotype was recorded at least ten times. This rearrangement joins TRBV18 to TRBJ2-5; tentatively, D is TRBD1 (6 bases). Germline CDR1 and CDR2: KGHSH and LQKENI. Trimming left V 4 bases short and J 1 base short, with 19 bases between. The CDR3 contains 17 residues. CDR3 sequence: CASSQSGQRRIQETQYF. The CDR3 DNA reads TGTGCCAGCTCACAATCTGGACAGAGGAGGATCCAAGAGACCCAGTACTTC.

The chain recombines TRBV29-1 with TRBJ2-1; 11 bases line up with TRBD1. V shed 5 bases and J 6 bases; nucleotides not matched to a gene: 6. The CDR3 extends over 14 amino acids. Looked up from germline, CDR1 is SQVTM and CDR2 is ANQGSEA. CDR3 protein: CSVRTGGIFNEQFF. For the CDR3, the DNA is TGCAGCGTTAGGACAGGGGGCATTTTCAATGAGCAGTTCTTC.

The V and J genes are TRBV12-3 or TRBV12-4 and TRBJ2-1; 8 bases are a match to TRBD2. V was clipped by 5 bases and J by 4 bases; unmatched bases: 4. The CDR3 runs to 14 residues. The CDR3 region is CASSRGLDYNEQFF. As DNA, the CDR3 is TGTGCCAGCAGTCGGGGACTAGATTACAATGAGCAGTTCTTC.

The rearrangement joins TRBV24-1 to TRBJ2-2, with no clear D. This CDR3 is 12 amino acids long. Germline V gene sequence: CDR1 KGHDR, CDR2 SFDVKD. Trimming left V 7 bases short and J 1 base short, with 3 bases between. The CDR3 region is CATSENTGELFF. CDR3 bases: TGTGCCACCAGCGAGAACACCGGGGAGCTGTTTTTT.

This clonotype was counted only a few times. The V gene is TRBV7-9, the J gene TRBJ2-7, with 7 bases matching TRBD1. V gave up 5 bases and J gave up 0 bases; unmatched junction bases: 7. Germline V gives CDR1 SEHNR, CDR2 FQNEAQ (reference sequence). The CDR3 consists of 15 residues. CDR3 residues: CASSPKTGSSYEQYF. For the CDR3, the DNA is TGTGCCAGCAGCCCCAAGACAGGGTCCTCCTACGAGCAGTACTTC.

This clonotype has at least ten counts. The CDR3 reads CASSPREDAPLAKNIQYF. The CDR3 DNA sequence: TGTGCCAGCAGCCCTCGCGAGGACGCGCCTCTAGCCAAAAACATTCAGTACTTC. V is TRBV7-9 and J is TRBJ2-4, with D uncertain. The germline V gene has CDR1 SEHNR and CDR2 FQNEAQ (reference sequence). V shed 5 bases and J shed 0 bases, with 20 bases lying between them. This CDR3 spans 18 amino acids.

Note on this clonotype: The CDR3 does not close with the conserved phenylalanine or tryptophan, likely indicating a read error. This chain uses TRBV4-2 with TRBJ1-5; D not resolved. Germline V lookup: CDR1 LGHNA, CDR2 YNFKEQ. The CDR3 consists of 14 residues. V lost 0 bases and J 3 bases, leaving 6 bases between the germline ends. The CDR3 DNA follows: TGTGCCAGCAGCCAAGATTGGGCCAATCAGCCCCAGCATTTG. The encoded protein is CASSQDWANQPQHL.

This clonotype was counted a few times. V usage is TRBV15 and J usage is TRBJ2-1, with a tentative D call TRBD2 (6 bases). The CDR3 is made up of 15 amino acids. V lost 0 bases, J lost 4 bases, and 10 bases lay in between. Germline CDR1 is LNHNV and CDR2 is YYDKDF (reference sequence). The CDR3 nucleotides are TGTGCCACCAGCAGAGATCAGCGGGCATACAATGAGCAGTTCTTC. Protein product: CATSRDQRAYNEQFF.

This clonotype is medium-sized (0.01 to 0.1%) by share. This chain links TRBV7-2 with TRBJ2-7; 8 nucleotides line up with TRBD1. The length of the CDR3 is 15 residues. Germline V gives CDR1 SGHTA, CDR2 FQGNSA. J lost 11 bases, V lost 1 base, and 13 bases had no gene match. This chain's CDR3 is CASSLVPDRDPLKYF. In nucleotides, the CDR3 is TGTGCCAGCAGCTTAGTACCGGACAGGGACCCCTTAAAGTACTTC.

V and J are TRBV7-2 and TRBJ2-7; 8 nucleotides align to TRBD2. The CDR3 spans 14 residues. Germline V gene lookup returns CDR1 SGHTA and CDR2 FQGNSA. Trimming took 5 bases from V and 2 from J; bases not matched to a gene: 5. The CDR3 sequence: CASSITSGAYEQYF. The CDR3, as DNA: TGTGCCAGCAGCATCACTAGCGGAGCCTACGAGCAGTACTTC.

This clonotype was picked up a small number of times. The rearrangement joins TRBV12-3 or TRBV12-4 to TRBJ2-5; D gene ambiguous. The V end lost 5 bases, the J end lost 7 bases, and 8 bases lay between the germline ends. This CDR3 comprises 11 residues. The CDR3 here is CASSQTGTQYF. The DNA of the CDR3 is TGTGCCAGCAGTCAAACCGGGACCCAGTACTTC.

This chain uses TRBV3-1 with TRBJ2-7; a possible D gene is TRBD2 (5 bases). Trimming left V 7 bases short and J 6 bases short, with 13 bases between. The CDR3 loop spans 12 amino acids. CDR1 is LGHDT, CDR2 YNNKEL, per germline (reference sequence). CDR3 sequence reads: CASTNTRGEQYF. The CDR3 DNA reads TGTGCCAGCACTAACACCCGGGGCGAGCAGTACTTC.

This clonotype was observed a few times. This rearrangement joins TRBV20-1 to TRBJ2-1; TRBD2 matches 8 bases. Trimming removed 0 bases from V and 2 bases from J; junction bases left unmatched: 9. This CDR3 has 17 residues. The V gene's germline CDR1 is DFQATT and CDR2 SNEGSKA (reference sequence). Here the CDR3 reads CSARDEVAGKPYNEQFF. In nucleotides, the CDR3 is TGCAGTGCTAGAGATGAGGTAGCGGGGAAACCCTACAATGAGCAGTTCTTC.

This clonotype appeared a few times. As DNA, the CDR3 is TGTGCCAGCAGCCGCCCCTCTGGGGCCAACGTCCTGACTTTC. Translating gives CASSRPSGANVLTF. The chain uses TRBV7-9 and TRBJ2-6; D remains unclear. V lost 5 bases and J lost 0, with 5 bases in between. CDR3 length: 14 amino acids. The germline gives CDR1 SEHNR, CDR2 FQNEAQ (reference sequence).

As to this clonotype: The junction departs from germline at one end; a sequencing error may be responsible. V usage is TRBV18 and J usage is TRBJ2-7; D is unresolved. Germline V lookup: CDR1 KGHSH, CDR2 LQKENI. This CDR3 region has 13 residues. The CDR3 DNA sequence: TGTACCAGCTCAAGAAGTGACGCCGACGAGCAGTACTTC. Its translation is CTSSRSDADEQYF.

This clonotype appeared a few times. The chain carries TRBV18 and TRBJ2-7; D may correspond to TRBD1 or TRBD2 (5 bases each). CDR1 and CDR2 (germline): KGHSH, LQKENI. V dropped 3 bases and J dropped 7 bases, with 16 bases sitting between them. The CDR3 length is 14 residues. The CDR3 loop is CASSPGTELGEQYF. CDR3 nucleotide sequence: TGTGCCAGCTCACCCGGGACGGAACTGGGGGAGCAGTACTTC.

This clonotype was found once. The chain links TRBV28 to TRBJ2-7; a possible D gene is TRBD2 (6 bases). Germline V gives CDR1 MDHEN, CDR2 SYDVKM. The CDR3 covers 13 residues. The V end lost 2 bases, the J end lost 6 bases, and 11 bases lay between the germline ends. CDR3 in DNA: TGTGCCAGCAGTTTAATTGCGGGAAGCGAGCAGTACTTC. This gives the protein CASSLIAGSEQYF.

This clonotype was counted ten times or more. The rearrangement links TRBV28 to TRBJ2-3; maybe TRBD1 (5 bases). From germline, CDR1 is MDHEN and CDR2 SYDVKM. Trimming pared 6 bases from V and 4 bases from J, leaving 11 bases between. The CDR3 covers 13 residues. The CDR3: CASSIQEPDTQYF. For the CDR3, the DNA is TGTGCCAGCAGCATACAGGAGCCAGATACGCAGTATTTT.

The table lists this clonotype with many counts. This chain connects TRBV20-1 to TRBJ2-1; 9 bases map to TRBD2. The CDR3 consists of 19 residues. The J segment lost 0 bases and the V segment lost 1 base, leaving 13 bases of the junction unmatched. Germline V gene lookup returns CDR1 DFQATT and CDR2 SNEGSKA (reference sequence). The CDR3 sequence is CSARVRGQIAGVSYNEQFF. The CDR3 DNA reads as TGCAGTGCTAGAGTTAGGGGGCAGATAGCGGGAGTCTCCTACAATGAGCAGTTCTTC.

This clonotype has a count of ten or more. The chain employs TRBV5-8 and TRBJ2-5, with 7 positions matching TRBD2. CDR3 size: 14 residues. V was pared by 0 bases and J by 2 bases, with 1 base of the junction left unmatched. The germline CDR1 and CDR2 sequences are SGHTS and YDEGEE. The CDR3 DNA reads TGTGCCAGCAGCTTGGGGGGGGGTCAAGAGACCCAGTACTTC. As protein: CASSLGGGQETQYF. Based on the CDR3 plus reference TRBV5-8 and TRBJ2-5, the full variable domain is EAGVTQSPTHLIKTRGQQATLRCSPISGHTSVYWYQQALGLGLQFLLWYDEGEERNRGNFPPRFSGRQFPNYSSELNVNALELEDSALYLCASSLGGGQETQYFGPGTRLLVL.

This clonotype has only a few counts. This sequence joins TRBV10-2 and TRBJ2-1; possible D gene TRBD2, 5 bases. The CDR3 length is 15 residues. The V end lost 7 bases, the J end lost 5 bases, and 18 bases lay between the germline ends. CDR1 and CDR2 (germline): WSHSY, SAAADI. As DNA, the CDR3 is TGCGCCAGCAAAACGGACTTTGGTGATAACAATGAGCAGTTCTTC. Amino acid sequence: CASKTDFGDNNEQFF.